These 26 T cell receptor beta chains came from one sample sequenced in a study of T cell responses to AZD1222 COVID-19 vaccine. Clones were sequenced by immunoSEQ multiplex PCR, and TCRdb holds only the in-frame ones, with some missing. The profile shows approximately 130,000 clones, roughly 90% of them singletons. The source was peripheral blood, collected 28 days after the second AZD1222 dose. These receptors came from an adult who received the AZD1222 COVID-19 vaccine.

The chain recombines TRBV9 with TRBJ1-3, with D perhaps TRBD1 (5 bases). The CDR3 sequence is 14 residues long. CDR1 SGDLS and CDR2 YYNGEE come from the germline V gene. Trimming cost V 4 bases and J 2 bases, with 10 bases left between them. CDR3 amino acids: CASSLWGAGNTIYF. The CDR3 DNA follows: TGTGCCAGCAGCCTATGGGGGGCTGGAAACACCATATATTTT.

This chain's CDR3 is CASSPRLALAKNIQYF. CDR3 nucleotide sequence: TGCGCCAGCAGCCCCAGACTAGCACTAGCCAAAAACATTCAGTACTTC. J is TRBJ2-4 and V is TRBV4-3; TRBD2 matches 7 bases. After removal of 4 bases from V and 0 bases from J, the junction contained 6 bases not matched to a gene. CDR3 length equals 16 residues. The germline V gene encodes CDR1 LGHNA and CDR2 YSLEER.

The rearrangement links TRBV12-1 to TRBJ1-1. TRBV12-1 is reported as a pseudogene. This CDR3 contains 12 residues. This chain's CDR3 is CASSFMLAEAFF. In nucleotides, the CDR3 is TGTGCCAGCAGCTTTATGTTAGCTGAAGCTTTCTTT.

This chain uses TRBV10-3 with TRBJ1-3; 7 bases fit TRBD1. CDR3 length: 16 residues. CDR1 is ENHRY and CDR2 is SYGVKD in the germline V gene. Unmatched junction bases numbered 6, after V lost 4 bases and J lost 0 bases. Here the CDR3 reads CAISGEGATSGNTIYF. The CDR3 DNA follows: TGTGCCATCAGTGGCGAGGGGGCGACCTCTGGAAACACCATATATTTT.

The CDR3 nucleotides are TGTGCCAGCAGCCCCGGCGAATTAGCGGGGGGCCACCAAGAGACCCAGTACTTC. This codes for CASSPGELAGGHQETQYF. The rearrangement links TRBV7-2 to TRBJ2-5; TRBD2 matches 10 bases. CDR3 length equals 18 residues. The germline V gene encodes CDR1 SGHTA and CDR2 FQGNSA. The trim removed 5 bases at V and 0 bases at J, leaving 12 bases unmatched.

The rearrangement links TRBV15 to TRBJ1-5; 10 bases align to TRBD1. Germline assignment: CDR1 LNHNV and CDR2 YYDKDF (reference sequence). Losses at the gene ends were 5 bases for V and 6 bases for J; bases not matched to a gene: 7. The CDR3 consists of 15 residues. The CDR3 coding sequence is TGTGCCACCAGCGCGACCGGGACAGGGGTTCAGCCCCAGCATTTT. It encodes CATSATGTGVQPQHF.

The chain uses TRBV11-2 and TRBJ2-1; 8 nucleotides agree with TRBD1. V shed 1 base and J 7 bases; nucleotides not matched to a gene: 6. The CDR3 runs 15 residues. Germline values: CDR1 SGHAT, CDR2 FQNNGV. Written as DNA, the CDR3 is TGTGCCAGCAGCTTAGCTTGGCAGGGGGCGAATGAGCAGTTCTTC. This sequence encodes CASSLAWQGANEQFF.

In nucleotides, the CDR3 is TGCGCCAGCAGCTCCCAGGCGGCGTTTGATACGCAGTATTTT. Translation: CASSSQAAFDTQYF. V usage is TRBV5-1 and J usage is TRBJ2-3; D is uncertain. CDR3 length: 14 residues. Looked up from germline, CDR1 is SGHRS and CDR2 is YFSETQ. Trimming took 3 bases from V and 6 from J, leaving 14 bases between them.

The chain joins TRBV6-1 to TRBJ1-5; D possibly corresponds to TRBD1 (5 bases). Germline CDR1 and CDR2: MNHNS and SASEGT. The CDR3 runs to 16 residues. Deletions cut 4 bases from V and 0 bases from J, with 13 bases between. The CDR3 DNA reads TGTGCCAGCAGTGGGGGTACAGGTATTAGCAATCAGCCCCAGCATTTT. Translated: CASSGGTGISNQPQHF.

This clone was recorded only once. The V call is TRBV4-1, the J call TRBJ2-3, with 11 bases that match TRBD2. The CDR3 is 20 amino acids. Unmatched junction bases numbered 11, after V lost 0 bases and J lost 0 bases. Germline loops: CDR1 MGHRA, CDR2 YSYEKL. The CDR3 DNA follows: TGCGCCAGCAGCCAAGAAGGAGCGACTAGCGGGGTATTAAGCACAGATACGCAGTATTTT. Translating it yields CASSQEGATSGVLSTDTQYF.

The chain joins TRBV4-2 to TRBJ1-2; D unclear. The CDR3 has 13 residues. The germline V and J ends were trimmed by 0 bases and 8 bases, with 10 bases remaining between them. Germline-derived CDR1 and CDR2 are LGHNA and YNFKEQ. CDR3 amino acids: CASSQETTGGYTF. Written as DNA, the CDR3 is TGTGCCAGCAGCCAAGAGACAACGGGAGGCTACACCTTC.

The V and J genes are TRBV2 and TRBJ1-5; D is possibly TRBD1 (6 bases). The CDR3 is made up of 15 amino acids. Per the germline V gene, CDR1 is SNHLY and CDR2 is FYNNEI. Trimming stripped 6 bases from V and 2 bases from J, with 14 bases between. The DNA for the CDR3 is TGTGCCAGCAGACCTCTAAGACAGGGCAATCAGCCCCAGCATTTT. Its protein is CASRPLRQGNQPQHF.

This chain uses TRBV15 with TRBJ2-3, with a possible D match to TRBD2 (7 bases). Trimming cost V 1 base and J 2 bases, with 13 bases left between them. The germline gives CDR1 LNHNV, CDR2 YYDKDF (reference sequence). The CDR3 runs 16 residues. CDR3 loop: CATSRVGGGVTDTQYF. In DNA form, the CDR3 reads TGTGCCACCAGCAGAGTGGGAGGGGGAGTCACAGATACGCAGTATTTT.

The V call is TRBV7-9, the J call TRBJ2-1, with 12 bases fitting TRBD1. CDR1 is SEHNR and CDR2 is FQNEAQ in the germline V gene (reference sequence). The length of the CDR3 is 15 residues. V shed 6 bases and J 7 bases; nucleotides not matched to a gene: 7. Here the CDR3 reads CASSPGTGGGNEQFF. The CDR3, as DNA: TGTGCCAGCAGTCCCGGGACAGGGGGCGGGAATGAGCAGTTCTTC.

This chain uses TRBV18 with TRBJ2-7; D is unclear. Trimming stripped 3 bases from V and 3 bases from J, with 9 bases between. The length of the CDR3 is 13 residues. Germline CDR1 reads KGHSH; CDR2 reads LQKENI. The CDR3 DNA reads as TGTGCCAGCTCACCGGCTAGTGGCTACGAGCAGTACTTC. Translating it yields CASSPASGYEQYF. The whole variable domain, remainder taken from reference TRBV18 and TRBJ2-7, is NAGVMQNPRHLVRRRGQEARLRCSPMKGHSHVYWYRQLPEEGLKFMVYLQKENIIDESGMPKERFSAEFPKEGPSILRIQQVVRGDSAAYFCASSPASGYEQYFGPGTRLTVT.

The CDR3 DNA sequence: TGTGCCAGCAGCTTAGCGTCGACTAGTGGTCCCTACAATGAGCAGTTCTTC. This encodes CASSLASTSGPYNEQFF. This chain uses TRBV7-9 with TRBJ2-1, with D perhaps matching TRBD2 (6 bases). Per germline, CDR1 SEHNR and CDR2 FQNEAQ (reference sequence). The CDR3 runs to 17 residues. V shed 0 bases and J shed 2 bases, with 14 bases lying between them.

The chain links TRBV14 to TRBJ1-1; D is ambiguous. The CDR3 runs 16 residues. Trimming took 0 bases from V and 4 from J, leaving 15 bases between them. Germline CDR1 and CDR2: SGHDN and FVKESK. CDR3 coding DNA: TGTGCCAGCAGCCAAGAAAGACCGGCTGTTGGCACTGAAGCTTTCTTT. This translates into CASSQERPAVGTEAFF.

In its sample, this clone was seen once. V and J are TRBV3-1 (or the pseudogene TRBV3-2) and TRBJ1-1; no clear D. The CDR3 runs to 17 residues. V shed 0 bases and J shed 3 bases, with 17 bases lying between them. Germline V gives CDR1 LGHDT, CDR2 YNNKEL (reference sequence). Here the CDR3 reads CASSQDLIRQNDTEAFF. CDR3 bases: TGTGCCAGCAGCCAAGATCTGATTCGGCAGAATGACACTGAAGCTTTCTTT.

This sequence joins TRBV7-7 and TRBJ1-2; D is perhaps TRBD1 (5 bases). The CDR3 is 12 residues long. Germline assignment: CDR1 SSHAT and CDR2 FNYEAQ (reference sequence). Trimming removed 10 bases at V and 8 bases at J, with 17 bases between. CDR3 amino acids: CAINAPGEGYTF. CDR3 nucleotides: TGTGCCATTAACGCCCCGGGGGAAGGCTACACCTTC.

The chain is built from TRBV24-1 and TRBJ1-5; unclear D gene. V was shortened by 4 bases and J by 4 bases, with 13 bases between the two germline ends. CDR1 is KGHDR, CDR2 SFDVKD, per germline. The CDR3 extends over 15 amino acids. The CDR3 DNA sequence: TGTGCCACCAGTGACGGACGCATTATGAATCAGCCCCAGCATTTT. Protein: CATSDGRIMNQPQHF.

CDR3 region: CASSLALNTGELFF. The CDR3 nucleotides are TGCGCCAGCAGCTTGGCCTTGAACACCGGGGAGCTGTTTTTT. The chain joins TRBV5-1 to TRBJ2-2; D call uncertain. Germline loops: CDR1 SGHRS, CDR2 YFSETQ. V dropped 0 bases and J dropped 1 base, with 4 bases sitting between them. CDR3 length: 14 residues.

V is TRBV7-2 and J is TRBJ2-5, with 8 nucleotides matching TRBD2. J gave up 5 bases and V 5 bases, and 4 bases lay outside the gene matches. Germline assignment: CDR1 SGHTA and CDR2 FQGNSA. This CDR3 comprises 13 residues. The CDR3 here is CASSLGLAETQYF. CDR3 bases: TGTGCCAGCAGCCTTGGACTAGCTGAGACCCAGTACTTC.

CDR3 sequence reads: CASSLDGQGTATNEKLFF. CDR3 DNA: TGTGCCAGCAGCTTGGATGGACAGGGGACGGCAACTAATGAAAAACTGTTTTTT. The rearrangement uses TRBV5-6 and TRBJ1-4; 9 bases match TRBD1. The germline CDR1 and CDR2 sequences are SGHDT and YYEEEE. V trimming: 0 bases; J trimming: 0 bases; junction bases outside the gene matches: 6. The CDR3 sequence is 18 residues long.

The chain uses TRBV19 and TRBJ1-2, with a tentative D call TRBD1 (6 bases). Looked up from germline, CDR1 is LNHDA and CDR2 is SQIVND (reference sequence). The CDR3 has 11 amino acids. V lost 11 bases, J lost 8 bases, and 15 bases lay in between. The CDR3 DNA reads as TGTGCCGGGAGACGGGGGGGCGGCTACACCTTC. The encoded protein is CAGRRGGGYTF.

This chain joins TRBV18 and TRBJ1-1; D remains ambiguous. V lost 3 bases to trimming and J lost 8 bases, with 7 bases between them. Germline V gene data show CDR1 as KGHSH and CDR2 as LQKENI. The CDR3 spans 11 residues. The CDR3 region is CASSPSVEAFF. In nucleotides, the CDR3 is TGTGCCAGCTCACCCAGCGTGGAAGCTTTCTTT.

This clone has only one observation. V and J are TRBV5-1 and TRBJ1-3; D remains ambiguous. This CDR3 contains 14 residues. V lost 0 bases to trimming and J lost 0 bases, with 4 bases between them. The germline gives CDR1 SGHRS, CDR2 YFSETQ. CDR3 sequence reads: CASSLGLSGNTIYF. CDR3 bases: TGCGCCAGCAGCTTGGGCCTCTCTGGAAACACCATATATTTT.